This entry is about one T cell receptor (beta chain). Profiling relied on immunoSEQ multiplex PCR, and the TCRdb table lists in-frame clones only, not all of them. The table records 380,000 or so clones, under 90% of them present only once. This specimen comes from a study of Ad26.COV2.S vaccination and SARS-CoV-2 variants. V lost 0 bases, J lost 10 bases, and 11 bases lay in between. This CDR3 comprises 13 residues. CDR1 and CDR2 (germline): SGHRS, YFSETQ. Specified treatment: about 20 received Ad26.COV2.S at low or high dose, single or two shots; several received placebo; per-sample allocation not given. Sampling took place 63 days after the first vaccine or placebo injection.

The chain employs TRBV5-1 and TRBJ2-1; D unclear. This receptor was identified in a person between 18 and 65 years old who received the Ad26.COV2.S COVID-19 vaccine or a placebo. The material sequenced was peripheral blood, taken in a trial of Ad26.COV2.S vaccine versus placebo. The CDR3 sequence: CASSLAPAGEQFF. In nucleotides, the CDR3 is TGCGCCAGCAGCTTGGCCCCGGCAGGAGAGCAGTTCTTC.